This entry is about one T cell receptor (beta chain). Its antigen remains unidentified. The junction and the germline gene differ at one end; a read error may be behind it. Study-wide findings and caveats: The larger-cohort validation was restricted to a single TCR beta V-J rearrangement rather than whole repertoires.

Full-length variable regions came from constant-region reverse primers plus semi-nested Nested Universal Primer A PCR. In TCRdb, the 5' RACE reads were re-called with MiXCR into one record per CDR3 protein. The sample records approximately 60,000 distinct CDR3 sequences, around a quarter being singletons. The memory fraction was CD4+CD45RO+CD25- cells. CDR3 length equals 15 residues. Per germline, CDR1 KGHSH and CDR2 LQKENI. The chain couples TRBV18 to TRBJ2-5, with TRBD1 identical over 8 bases. The source of this sequence is a female donor with breast cancer. Sample: tumor-infiltrating memory CD4+ T cells sorted from the breast tumor. As to subset: memory CD4+ T cells, CD4+CD45RO+CD25-. The CDR3 nucleotides read TGTGCCAGCTCCCCACCGTCAGACAGGGGAGAGACCCAGTACTTC. Translation gives CASSPPSDRGETQYF.